Given below is one T cell receptor (beta chain) in context. What it binds is unknown. The record originates from a study of T cells in localized non-small cell lung cancer. Study results and caveats: Only one tumor region went through sequencing, so heterogeneity may still be there. Across samples, adjacent lung featured a median around 57 of the top 100 tumor clones. T cell clonality was highest in uninvolved adjacent lung, above tumor.

Produced via immunoSEQ multiplex PCR; TCRdb's table is partial and in-frame only. Of roughly 30,000 clones in the sample, around nine tenths were seen once. CDR1 is LNHDA and CDR2 is SQIVND in the germline V gene (reference sequence). The CDR3 is 13 residues long. V dropped 7 bases and J dropped 5 bases, with 14 bases sitting between them. V usage is TRBV19 and J usage is TRBJ1-2, with D possibly matching TRBD1 (5 bases). This TCR was recovered from a woman between 40 and 69 years old with stage I lung adenocarcinoma. The specimen was peripheral blood, collected before any cancer treatment. The CDR3 loop reads CASTPGPGYGYTF. CDR3 DNA: TGTGCCAGTACCCCGGGACCGGGGTATGGCTACACCTTC.